These 9 T cell receptor beta chains were sequenced from one sample in a study of blood T cell repertoires in COVID-19. Method: immunoSEQ multiplex PCR; TCRdb's copy keeps in-frame clones and lacks some. This table holds some 25,000 clones, about 81% found once. Material for sequencing was peripheral blood. These receptors all stem from a human donor in a cohort sampled during active COVID-19.

The chain has TRBV7-3 and TRBJ2-2; tentatively, D is TRBD1 (6 bases). Trimming stripped 5 bases from V and 7 bases from J, with 11 bases between. Germline-derived CDR1 and CDR2 are SGHTA and FQGTGA. This CDR3 spans 13 amino acids. This chain's CDR3 is CASSPTGHGELFF. The CDR3, as DNA: TGTGCCAGCAGCCCTACAGGGCACGGGGAGCTGTTTTTT.

This chain connects TRBV2 to TRBJ1-3; D gene uncertain. Trimming left V 3 bases short and J 0 bases short, with 12 bases between. CDR3 length: 16 residues. Germline assignment: CDR1 SNHLY and CDR2 FYNNEI. CDR3 sequence: CASSEVRSSSGNTIYF. The CDR3 coding sequence is TGTGCCAGCAGTGAGGTCAGATCAAGCTCTGGAAACACCATATATTTT.

A note on this clone: Other DNA sequences from this sample encode an identical CDR3 as well. The genes are TRBV25-1 and TRBJ2-5; 10 bases align to TRBD2. Germline values: CDR1 MGHDK, CDR2 SYGVNS. The CDR3 covers 17 residues. V lost 6 bases, J lost 2 bases, and 12 bases stayed unmatched. The CDR3 DNA reads TGTGCCAGCAGACCTTGGACTAGCGGCACGTCACAAGAGACCCAGTACTTC. Translation: CASRPWTSGTSQETQYF. Full variable domain (rest looked up from reference TRBV25-1 and TRBJ2-5): EADIYQTPRYLVIGTGKKITLECSQTMGHDKMYWYQQDPGMELHLIHYSYGVNSTEKGDLSSESTVSRIRTEHFPLTLESARPSHTSQYLCASRPWTSGTSQETQYFGPGTRLLVL.

The J gene is TRBJ2-3, the V gene TRBV9, with a possible D match to TRBD2 (6 bases). The CDR3 has 16 amino acids. V was shortened by 0 bases and J by 0 bases, with 11 bases between the two germline ends. Germline V gene lookup returns CDR1 SGDLS and CDR2 YYNGEE. The chain's CDR3 is CASSVAAGGSTDTQYF. Here the CDR3 DNA reads TGTGCCAGCAGCGTAGCGGCTGGGGGGAGCACAGATACGCAGTATTTT.

The V call is TRBV29-1, the J call TRBJ2-3; the D gene is possibly TRBD2 (7 bases). V was clipped by 4 bases and J by 0 bases, with 14 bases between them. The CDR3 consists of 15 residues. Per germline, CDR1 SQVTM and CDR2 ANQGSEA. The CDR3 sequence is CSVAEGGTSTDTQYF. CDR3 DNA sequence: TGCAGCGTTGCCGAGGGGGGGACTAGCACAGATACGCAGTATTTT.

V and J are TRBV15 and TRBJ1-3; D gene unclear. Germline assignment: CDR1 LNHNV and CDR2 YYDKDF (reference sequence). CDR3 length: 17 amino acids. V dropped 0 bases and J dropped 0 bases, with 12 bases sitting between them. CDR3 sequence: CATSRDPRASSGNTIYF. The CDR3 bases are TGTGCCACCAGCAGAGATCCGAGGGCAAGCTCTGGAAACACCATATATTTT.

The DNA for the CDR3 is TGTGCCAGCAGCTTTAAGGGACTAGCGGGGTCCGCCGCAGATACGCAGTATTTT. This sequence encodes CASSFKGLAGSAADTQYF. The V gene is TRBV7-2, the J gene TRBJ2-3, with TRBD2 matching 13 bases. V trimming: 3 bases; J trimming: 4 bases; junction bases outside the gene matches: 10. The CDR3 totals 18 residues. Looked up from germline, CDR1 is SGHTA and CDR2 is FQGNSA. Supplemented by reference TRBV7-2 and TRBJ2-3, the full variable domain reads GAGVSQSPSNKVTEKGKDVELRCDPISGHTALYWYRQSLGQGLEFLIYFQGNSAPDKSGLPSDRFSAERTGGSVSTLTIQRTQQEDSAVYLCASSFKGLAGSAADTQYFGPGTRLTVL.

J is TRBJ2-3 and V is TRBV3-1 (or the pseudogene TRBV3-2), with 7 nucleotides matching TRBD2. The V and J ends lost 3 bases and 1 base, in that order; junction bases with no gene match: 1. The CDR3 runs 14 residues. Germline-derived CDR1 and CDR2 are LGHDT and YNNKEL (reference sequence). CDR3 sequence reads: CASSQGGGTDTQYF. The CDR3, as DNA: TGTGCCAGCAGCCAGGGGGGGGGCACAGATACGCAGTATTTT.

V gene TRBV5-1 combines with J gene TRBJ2-2; D remains ambiguous. The V end lost 1 base, the J end lost 6 bases, and 13 bases lay between the germline ends. Germline CDR1 and CDR2: SGHRS and YFSETQ. This CDR3 contains 15 residues. CDR3 protein: CASSLTAAAPGELFF. The CDR3 DNA reads TGCGCCAGCAGCTTGACGGCGGCCGCCCCCGGGGAGCTGTTTTTT.